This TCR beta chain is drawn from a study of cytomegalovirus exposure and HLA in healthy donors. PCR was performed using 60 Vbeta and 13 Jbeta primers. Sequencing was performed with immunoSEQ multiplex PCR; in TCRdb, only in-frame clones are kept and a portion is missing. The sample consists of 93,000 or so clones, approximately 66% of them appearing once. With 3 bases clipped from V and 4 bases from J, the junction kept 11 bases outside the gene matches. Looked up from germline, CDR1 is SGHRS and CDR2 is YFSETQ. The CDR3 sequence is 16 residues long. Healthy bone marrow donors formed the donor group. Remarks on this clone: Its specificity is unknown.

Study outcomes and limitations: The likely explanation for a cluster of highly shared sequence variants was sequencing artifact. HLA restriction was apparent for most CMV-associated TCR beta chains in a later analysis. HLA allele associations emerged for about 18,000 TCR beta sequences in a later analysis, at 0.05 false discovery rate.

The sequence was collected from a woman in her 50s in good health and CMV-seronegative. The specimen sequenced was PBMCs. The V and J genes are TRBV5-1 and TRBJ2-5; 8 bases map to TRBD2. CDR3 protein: CASSSGGPPGGETQYF. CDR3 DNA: TGCGCCAGCAGCTCGGGAGGGCCCCCGGGAGGAGAGACCCAGTACTTC.